These 19 T cell receptor beta chains share one sample of origin, sequenced in a study of blood T cell repertoires in COVID-19 (TCRdb year 2020). The library was produced with the immunoSEQ multiplex PCR assay. What TCRdb holds here is the immuneACCESS table cut down to in-frame rearrangements. Part of the clones is not present; checked against another copy, under half of the missing clones reflect an unresolved V gene, and the others are unexplained. For this sample the table gives fewer than 300,000 clones, of which roughly 85% were detected only once. The ten largest clones represent approximately 2.6% of the sample. The sequencing sample was made of peripheral blood. Source of these receptors: a woman in her seventies with active or convalescent COVID-19.

The CDR3: CASSPTGEIAFF. In DNA form, the CDR3 reads TGTGCCAGCAGTCCTACCGGGGAGATAGCTTTCTTT. The rearrangement joins TRBV3-1 (or the pseudogene TRBV3-2) to TRBJ1-1; D not resolved. Looked up from germline, CDR1 is LGHDT and CDR2 is YNNKEL (reference sequence). The CDR3 loop spans 12 amino acids. Trimming removed 6 bases at V and 10 bases at J, with 15 bases between.

The V and J genes are TRBV3-1 (or the pseudogene TRBV3-2) and TRBJ1-2; 7 positions match TRBD1. Germline trimming cut 4 bases from V and 0 bases from J; bases unmatched to any gene: 11. CDR3 length: 17 residues. CDR1 LGHDT and CDR2 YNNKEL come from the germline V gene (reference sequence). The CDR3 nucleotides are TGTGCCAGCAGCCCTTATGGACAGGAGGGCGCTAACTATGGCTACACCTTC. It yields the protein CASSPYGQEGANYGYTF.

Details on this clone: Distinct nucleotide sequences in the sample also encode this CDR3. This chain connects TRBV5-1 to TRBJ1-1, with a possible D match to TRBD1 (5 bases). Between the trimmed V and J ends, which lost 0 bases and 3 bases, there was a span of 9 bases. CDR1 is SGHRS, CDR2 YFSETQ, per germline. The CDR3 runs 14 residues. DNA of the CDR3: TGCGCCAGCAGCTTGGACGGCAGGGACACTGAAGCTTTCTTT. This codes for CASSLDGRDTEAFF.

The genes are TRBV5-5 and TRBJ2-4; TRBD2 matches 13 bases. CDR3 size: 18 residues. The germline CDR1 and CDR2 sequences are SGHKS and YYEKEE (reference sequence). Trimming removed 0 bases from V and 2 bases from J; junction bases left unmatched: 5. The chain's CDR3 is CASSLALAGGRSKNIQYF. CDR3 DNA sequence: TGTGCCAGCAGCTTGGCACTAGCGGGAGGGCGTTCCAAAAACATTCAGTACTTC.

With regard to this clone: Other DNA sequences in this sample translate to the same CDR3. The chain carries TRBV9 and TRBJ2-2; 10 bases fit TRBD1. CDR3 length equals 15 residues. From germline, CDR1 is SGDLS and CDR2 YYNGEE. The V gene end was trimmed by 4 bases and the J gene end by 3 bases; junction bases not matched to a gene: 3. For the CDR3, the DNA is TGTGCCAGCAGCTCAGGACAGGGGGACACCGGGGAGCTGTTTTTT. It codes for CASSSGQGDTGELFF.

The chain combines TRBV1 with TRBJ2-7; TRBD1, the D gene given by the table, was not confirmed from the DNA. TRBV1 corresponds to a pseudogene. The CDR3 runs to 14 residues. As DNA, the CDR3 is TGCACCAGCAGCCCGGGACAGGGTGTATACGAGCAGTACTTC. Its protein is CTSSPGQGVYEQYF.

CDR3: CASGLTGSETQYF. CDR3 in DNA: TGTGCTAGTGGTTTGACAGGGAGTGAGACCCAGTACTTC. The V call is TRBV12-5, the J call TRBJ2-5, with a possible D match to TRBD1 (6 bases). The ends were cut back, 2 bases at V and 5 bases at J, with 9 bases in the middle. CDR1 is LGHNT and CDR2 is FRNRAP in the germline V gene. CDR3 length: 13 residues.

This chain connects TRBV14 to TRBJ2-7; 7 bases match TRBD1. This CDR3 is 13 amino acids long. Per germline, CDR1 SGHDN and CDR2 FVKESK. With V trimmed by 1 base and J by 8 bases, 5 bases remained unmatched. The CDR3 sequence: CASSQVTGVQQYF. CDR3 nucleotides: TGTGCCAGCAGCCAAGTTACAGGGGTTCAGCAGTACTTC.

Concerning this clone itself: The sample has other DNA sequences that encode this CDR3 too. CDR3 nucleotide sequence: TGTGCCAGCAGTGAAAGGAGCGGGGCCAACGTCCTGACTTTC. It is translated as CASSERSGANVLTF. The rearrangement links TRBV2 to TRBJ2-6; D unclear. Deletions cut 2 bases from V and 4 bases from J, with 6 bases between. There are 14 residues in the CDR3. Germline CDR1 reads SNHLY; CDR2 reads FYNNEI.

The chain employs TRBV27 and TRBJ1-2; 8 positions agree with TRBD1. Germline CDR1 is MNHEY and CDR2 is SMNVEV (reference sequence). CDR3 length: 13 amino acids. The J segment lost 4 bases and the V segment lost 6 bases, leaving 4 bases of the junction unmatched. In DNA form, the CDR3 reads TGTGCCAGCAGCGGACAGGGTCGCTATGGCTACACCTTC. This translates into CASSGQGRYGYTF.

V and J are TRBV2 and TRBJ1-3; perhaps TRBD1 as D (6 bases). The CDR3 runs 16 residues. Trimming stripped 6 bases from V and 0 bases from J, with 15 bases between. Per germline, CDR1 SNHLY and CDR2 FYNNEI. The CDR3 loop reads CASRSPGVFSGNTIYF. The CDR3 DNA follows: TGTGCCAGCAGGTCGCCAGGGGTATTCTCTGGAAACACCATATATTTT.

This CDR3 is CASSSGTGPRSYNSPLHF. DNA for the CDR3: TGTGCCAGCAGCTCAGGGACAGGGCCTCGATCCTATAATTCACCCCTCCACTTT. The chain joins TRBV5-7 to TRBJ1-6; 9 nucleotides match TRBD1. TRBV5-7 is treated as an ORF (open reading frame) with a function not yet certain. The CDR3 has 18 residues. V lost 3 bases to trimming and J lost 1 base; unmatched junction nucleotides: 8.

J is TRBJ1-2 and V is TRBV5-1; D is perhaps TRBD1 (5 bases). CDR1 is SGHRS and CDR2 is YFSETQ in the germline V gene. The CDR3 is 13 residues long. Deletions cut 4 bases from V and 5 bases from J, with 12 bases between. CDR3 in DNA: TGCGCCAGCAGCCCAGGGATGCGGTATGGCTACACCTTC. Translating it yields CASSPGMRYGYTF.

The chain links TRBV24-1 to TRBJ2-5; tentatively, D is TRBD2 (5 bases). CDR1 KGHDR and CDR2 SFDVKD come from the germline V gene. Deletions cut 5 bases from V and 4 bases from J, with 19 bases between. CDR3 length: 16 residues. DNA for the CDR3: TGTGCCACCAGTGCCCCCCTAGCCTCAACCGGAGAGACCCAGTACTTC. Residues: CATSAPLASTGETQYF.

This chain's CDR3 is CASSRQGSYTF. DNA of the CDR3: TGTGCCAGCAGCCGACAGGGAAGCTACACCTTC. This chain links TRBV3-1 (or the pseudogene TRBV3-2) with TRBJ1-2; 7 bases match TRBD1. The CDR3 spans 11 residues. Germline V lookup: CDR1 LGHDT, CDR2 YNNKEL (reference sequence). The trim removed 4 bases at V and 9 bases at J, leaving 2 bases unmatched.

The J gene is TRBJ2-2, the V gene TRBV4-2; the D gene is possibly TRBD1 (6 bases). The CDR3 has 18 amino acids. Germline V gives CDR1 LGHNA, CDR2 YNFKEQ. Trimming removed 1 base from V and 4 bases from J, with 19 bases in between. The CDR3 sequence is CASSQVMGPSGATGELFF. CDR3 nucleotide sequence: TGTGCCAGCAGCCAAGTGATGGGGCCGTCAGGGGCCACCGGGGAGCTGTTTTTT.

The chain recombines TRBV5-4 with TRBJ2-7, with 8 bases aligning to TRBD2. The length of the CDR3 is 14 residues. Trimming took 0 bases from V and 5 from J; bases not matched to a gene: 4. The germline CDR1 and CDR2 sequences are SGHNT and YYREEE (reference sequence). CDR3 region: CASSLDSGSNEQYF. The CDR3 DNA reads TGTGCCAGCAGCTTGGACAGCGGGAGTAACGAGCAGTACTTC.

V is TRBV6-4 and J is TRBJ1-6, with TRBD1 matching over 7 bases. The J segment lost 6 bases and the V segment lost 5 bases, leaving 4 bases of the junction unmatched. The CDR3 loop spans 14 amino acids. Germline V gene lookup returns CDR1 MRHNA and CDR2 SNTAGT. DNA for the CDR3: TGTGCCAGCAGTCCCGACAGGGTTAATTCACCCCTCCACTTT. This translates into CASSPDRVNSPLHF.

This clone has just one count. The rearrangement uses TRBV7-3 and TRBJ2-5; D perhaps matches TRBD2 (5 bases). Trimming left V 5 bases short and J 4 bases short, with 20 bases between. CDR1 SGHTA and CDR2 FQGTGA come from the germline V gene. The CDR3 loop spans 16 amino acids. The CDR3 DNA follows: TGTGCCAGCAGCCGTACGGGGAATTTGGTGGGAGAGACCCAGTACTTC. Translating gives CASSRTGNLVGETQYF.